The 12 T cell receptor beta chains below all came from one sample that was sequenced in a study of cytomegalovirus exposure and HLA in healthy donors. The study ran its PCR with 60 Vbeta and 13 Jbeta primers. The method was immunoSEQ multiplex PCR; TCRdb's version includes in-frame clones alone and lacks a portion of them. The data contain roughly 97,000 clones, 73% of them singletons. What was sequenced was PBMCs. Receptors were obtained from a man in his forties or fifties in good health and CMV-seronegative.

The chain combines TRBV19 with TRBJ2-1; D may be TRBD2 (6 bases). Germline CDR1 LNHDA, CDR2 SQIVND (reference sequence). V lost 4 bases, J lost 6 bases, and 13 bases lay in between. The CDR3 consists of 14 residues. The CDR3 region is CASSTRDSINEQFF. The CDR3 coding sequence is TGTGCCAGTAGTACAAGGGACTCCATCAATGAGCAGTTCTTC. Full variable domain (rest looked up from reference TRBV19 and TRBJ2-1): DGGITQSPKYLFRKEGQNVTLSCEQNLNHDAMYWYRQDPGQGLRLIYYSQIVNDFQKGDIAEGYSVSREKKESFPLTVTSAQKNPTAFYLCASSTRDSINEQFFGPGTRLTVL.

The table lists this clone with a few counts. The V gene is TRBV10-3, the J gene TRBJ2-7; the D gene is possibly TRBD1 (6 bases). The CDR3 spans 16 residues. Germline V gene sequence: CDR1 ENHRY, CDR2 SYGVKD. Trimming removed 4 bases at V and 0 bases at J, with 16 bases between. CDR3 DNA sequence: TGTGCCATCAGTGCCCAGAAGGTAGGGGGCTCCTACGAGCAGTACTTC. Residues: CAISAQKVGGSYEQYF.

This clone was found once. The chain couples TRBV13 to TRBJ2-3; weak D call: TRBD2 (7 bases). Germline-derived CDR1 and CDR2 are PRHDT and FYEKMQ (reference sequence). This CDR3 contains 16 residues. V gave up 5 bases and J gave up 1 base, with 16 bases separating them. The CDR3 coding sequence is TGTGCCAGCAGCCCCCTGGGGGCGGGGGGCACAGATACGCAGTATTTT. Residues: CASSPLGAGGTDTQYF.

The J gene is TRBJ2-3, the V gene TRBV7-9; D is ambiguous. Germline CDR1 is SEHNR and CDR2 is FQNEAQ (reference sequence). V lost 5 bases, J lost 1 base, and 16 bases lay in between. The CDR3 runs to 16 residues. The CDR3 DNA reads as TGTGCCAGCAGCCCACCCCTGAGGTTAGGCACAGATACGCAGTATTTT. This codes for CASSPPLRLGTDTQYF.

This CDR3 is CASSQDLDRGSYEQYF. CDR3 nucleotide sequence: TGCGCCAGCAGCCAAGATCTTGACAGGGGGTCCTACGAGCAGTACTTC. The chain employs TRBV4-3 and TRBJ2-7; 9 bases are a match to TRBD1. The germline CDR1 and CDR2 sequences are LGHNA and YSLEER. V lost 0 bases to trimming and J lost 1 base; unmatched junction nucleotides: 4. The length of the CDR3 is 16 residues.

V and J are TRBV5-6 and TRBJ2-7; D is possibly TRBD1 (6 bases). This CDR3 is built from 13 residues. The V gene lost 0 bases and the J gene lost 4 bases, with 8 bases spanning the gap. Germline loops: CDR1 SGHDT, CDR2 YYEEEE. For the CDR3, the DNA is TGTGCCAGCAGCTTGGTAACAGGGTACGAGCAGTACGTC. It yields the protein CASSLVTGYEQYV.

The V and J genes are TRBV5-1 and TRBJ2-1; 8 nucleotides match TRBD2. The V and J ends lost 4 bases and 5 bases, in that order; junction bases with no gene match: 14. Germline CDR1 reads SGHRS; CDR2 reads YFSETQ. CDR3 length equals 17 residues. This CDR3 is CASSPLFGGGTDNEQFF. The CDR3 DNA sequence: TGCGCCAGCAGCCCTCTTTTTGGCGGGGGGACCGACAATGAGCAGTTCTTC.

This chain joins TRBV29-1 and TRBJ1-5, with unresolved D. The CDR3 spans 13 residues. The germline V gene has CDR1 SQVTM and CDR2 ANQGSEA. V was trimmed by 4 bases and J by 5 bases, leaving 12 bases between them. The CDR3 DNA sequence: TGCAGCGTTGTGACGGAGAGCCATCAGCCCCAGCATTTT. This gives the protein CSVVTESHQPQHF. The full variable domain, with the rest looked up from reference TRBV29-1 and TRBJ1-5, is SAVISQKPSRDICQRGTSLTIQCQVDSQVTMMFWYRQQPGQSLTLIATANQGSEATYESGFVIDKFPISRPNLTFSTLTVSNMSPEDSSIYLCSVVTESHQPQHFGDGTRLSIL.

The CDR3 coding sequence is TGCGCCAGCAGCGATGGGACAGCTTACGAGCAGTACTTC. Encoded protein: CASSDGTAYEQYF. V is TRBV5-1 and J is TRBJ2-7, with 7 bases that match TRBD1. Per germline, CDR1 SGHRS and CDR2 YFSETQ. The CDR3 has 13 amino acids. The V and J ends lost 4 bases and 4 bases, in that order; junction bases with no gene match: 5.

The rearrangement joins TRBV7-6 to TRBJ2-5; 10 bases are shared with TRBD2. The CDR3 extends over 17 amino acids. Germline CDR1 SGHVS, CDR2 FNYEAQ. Trimming at V came to 5 bases and at J to 5 bases, leaving 14 bases not matched to a gene. The CDR3 DNA reads as TGTGCCAGCAGCCCCCGAAGGGCTAGCGGGGGCCGGGAGACCCAGTACTTC. Translating gives CASSPRRASGGRETQYF. Full variable domain (remainder filled in from reference TRBV7-6 and TRBJ2-5): GAGVSQSPRYKVTKRGQDVALRCDPISGHVSLYWYRQALGQGPEFLTYFNYEAQQDKSGLPNDRFSAERPEGSISTLTIQRTEQRDSAMYRCASSPRRASGGRETQYFGPGTRLLVL.

This chain uses TRBV5-1 with TRBJ2-2, with D perhaps TRBD1 (6 bases). V lost 2 bases and J 2 bases, leaving 10 bases between the germline ends. CDR1 SGHRS and CDR2 YFSETQ come from the germline V gene. This CDR3 spans 15 amino acids. CDR3 loop: CASSFGTINTGELFF. For the CDR3, the DNA is TGCGCCAGCAGCTTCGGGACAATTAACACCGGGGAGCTGTTTTTT.

The chain links TRBV6-1 to TRBJ1-5; unclear D gene. V was trimmed by 1 base and J by 0 bases, leaving 10 bases between them. The CDR3 runs 16 residues. CDR1 is MNHNS, CDR2 SASEGT, per germline. This chain's CDR3 is CASSEDLRYSNQPQHF. DNA of the CDR3: TGTGCCAGCAGTGAAGATCTCAGATATAGCAATCAGCCCCAGCATTTT.